This T cell receptor beta chain was observed in a study of siplizumab effects on memory and regulatory T cells. Profiling relied on immunoSEQ multiplex PCR, and the TCRdb table lists in-frame clones only, not all of them. Of over 65,000 clones in the sample, more than 85% are singletons; the top ten hold less than 20%. Material: CD8+ T cells sorted from blood. This receptor was identified in a human donor in good health.

DNA of the CDR3: TGCAGCGTTGCAGAGGGGGCCAATGAGCAGTTCTTC. Translated, it gives CSVAEGANEQFF. V and J are TRBV29-1 and TRBJ2-1, with 7 bases lining up with TRBD1. CDR1 SQVTM and CDR2 ANQGSEA come from the germline V gene. Unmatched junction bases numbered 3, after V lost 4 bases and J lost 6 bases. CDR3 length: 12 amino acids.